The clone carrying this T cell receptor (beta chain) was seen once. The table came from immunoSEQ multiplex PCR; TCRdb's copy has only in-frame clones and leaves some out. The table records over a million clones, about 80% of them present only once. This record belongs to a study of shared clonotypes between healthy human individuals. The sample comprised memory CD4+ T cells sorted from blood. Stated subset: CD45RA-negative fraction. This sequence was found in a man aged 18 to 35 in good health.

In DNA form, the CDR3 reads TGTGCCAGTAAGGCGGCCCGGGGGGCGCCGCCCCACACCGGGGAGCTGTTTTTT. Translation gives CASKAARGAPPHTGELFF. This chain uses TRBV27 with TRBJ2-2; the D gene is possibly TRBD2 (7 bases). Trimming took 9 bases from V and 3 from J, leaving 26 bases between them. Germline CDR1 and CDR2: MNHEY and SMNVEV (reference sequence). The CDR3 sequence is 18 residues long.